The table lists the clone carrying this T cell receptor beta chain with a count of one. The V end was cut by 1 base, the J end by 1 base, with 10 bases between. CDR3 length: 15 amino acids. Germline lookup yields CDR1 MNHNS and CDR2 SASEGT. The data were taken from a study of T cell clones after liver transplantation. Across the study: Graft-donor-reactive sequences were compared with third-party-reactive TCRbeta sequences from pre-transplant mixed lymphocyte reactions. Three of eight recipients were HCV-positive; others had non-autoimmune, non-viral indications.

Using immunoSEQ multiplex PCR, the repertoire was profiled, and TCRdb retains in-frame clones only, with some absent. The profile covers 8,000 to 10,000 clones, with around 72% appearing a single time and about a fifth taken by the ten largest. The receptor was derived from a human patient who received a liver transplant. Among the T cells, some may be from the graft donor. The V call is TRBV6-1, the J call TRBJ2-5; D may be TRBD2 (6 bases). This specimen was CD8+ T cells from blood, taken at the approximately 16-month timepoint. CDR3 region: CASSEVADGQETQYF. The CDR3 region has the DNA TGTGCCAGCAGTGAAGTAGCGGACGGCCAAGAGACCCAGTACTTC.